One and the same sample provided the 29 T cell receptor beta chains below, sequenced in a study of T cell repertoires in cytomegalovirus infection. The antigens these receptors bind are not known. In TCRdb, the reads were re-called with MiXCR into one record per CDR3 protein. Among 570,000 or so distinct CDR3 sequences listed, about 39% were seen once. Sequences were derived from cultured PBMCs, sampled from culture after CMV antigen stimulation. The receptors originated from a human donor in good health (CMV status not recorded). Some clones in this sample may be carry-over from other donors' samples.

The J gene is TRBJ2-7, the V gene TRBV12-3 or TRBV12-4; the D gene is possibly TRBD1 (7 bases). The CDR3 has 13 residues. Trimming took off 2 bases at V and 9 bases at J, with 14 bases between the two ends. The CDR3 DNA follows: TGTGCCAGCAGTTTATCCAGGCAGGGGGGGCAGTACTTC. Its translation is CASSLSRQGGQYF.

The rearrangement links TRBV4-1 to TRBJ2-1, with 12 positions matching TRBD2. Germline V gives CDR1 MGHRA, CDR2 YSYEKL. J was trimmed by 7 bases and V by 1 base; bases with no gene match: 5. CDR3 length: 16 amino acids. The CDR3 region has the DNA TGCGCCAGCAGCCAAGGGCTAGCGGGAGGGCCGAATGAGCAGTTCTTC. Its protein product is CASSQGLAGGPNEQFF.

DNA for the CDR3: TGTGCCAGCAGTGAATGGGGGGGTCCCTGGGGTGAGCAGTTCTTC. This encodes CASSEWGGPWGEQFF. This chain uses TRBV6-1 with TRBJ2-1; 7 bases are shared with TRBD2. CDR3 length equals 15 residues. CDR1 is MNHNS and CDR2 is SASEGT in the germline V gene. V gave up 2 bases and J gave up 9 bases; unmatched junction bases: 10.

The chain uses TRBV7-2 and TRBJ2-1; D is perhaps TRBD1 or TRBD2 (5 bases each). Germline assignment: CDR1 SGHTA and CDR2 FQGNSA. Deletions cut 0 bases from V and 8 bases from J, with 17 bases between. The CDR3 runs 16 residues. CDR3 nucleotides: TGTGCCAGCAGCTTAGCGCTGAGGGGACGAGTAGATGAGCAGTTCTTC. Protein: CASSLALRGRVDEQFF.

The V call is TRBV7-2, the J call TRBJ2-3; 8 bases align to TRBD2. The V and J ends lost 1 base and 6 bases, in that order; junction bases with no gene match: 9. CDR1 is SGHTA, CDR2 FQGNSA, per germline. The CDR3 spans 16 residues. This chain's CDR3 is CASSLGGSGMGDTQYF. CDR3 DNA: TGTGCCAGCAGCTTAGGAGGTAGCGGGATGGGTGATACGCAGTATTTT.

This clonotype has a handful of counts. V is TRBV28 and J is TRBJ2-5; no clear D. This CDR3 has 14 amino acids. CDR1 and CDR2 (germline): MDHEN, SYDVKM. Trimming left V 1 base short and J 4 bases short, with 10 bases between. The CDR3 nucleotides are TGTGCCAGCAGTTTATATTTTAGGCTAGAGACCCAGTACTTC. It yields the protein CASSLYFRLETQYF.

This chain joins TRBV6-2 or TRBV6-3 and TRBJ1-5; no clear D gene. The CDR3 is made up of 16 amino acids. Germline assignment: CDR1 MNHEY and CDR2 SVGEGT. Trimming took 11 bases from V and 6 from J, leaving 26 bases between them. Written as DNA, the CDR3 is TGTGCCCCCGTGCCACCGATCGGGCTAAATGGTCAGCCCCAGCATTTT. It translates to CAPVPPIGLNGQPQHF.

This rearrangement joins TRBV12-5 to TRBJ2-3, with 8 positions matching TRBD1. V gave up 3 bases and J gave up 4 bases; unmatched junction bases: 3. CDR3 size: 14 residues. Germline lookup yields CDR1 LGHNT and CDR2 FRNRAP. CDR3 sequence (DNA): TGTGCTAGTGGTTTAGGACAGGGCGCAGATACGCAGTATTTT. This codes for CASGLGQGADTQYF.

This clonotype was observed a handful of times. The CDR3 DNA reads TGTGCCAGCAGGGGGGCACTAGCGGGGGCCGAGACCCAGTACTTC. Translation: CASRGALAGAETQYF. The chain employs TRBV12-3 or TRBV12-4 and TRBJ2-5, with 11 bases lining up with TRBD2. This CDR3 has 15 residues. The trim removed 6 bases at V and 5 bases at J, leaving 8 bases unmatched.

In this sample, this clonotype turned up many times. The chain employs TRBV7-2 and TRBJ2-5, with D maybe TRBD2 (6 bases). Germline loops: CDR1 SGHTA, CDR2 FQGNSA. This CDR3 region has 15 residues. The germline V and J ends were trimmed by 3 bases and 5 bases, with 16 bases remaining between them. Written as DNA, the CDR3 is TGTGCCAGCAGCTTCCAGGGAGGCCCGGGGGAGACCCAGTACTTC. Its protein is CASSFQGGPGETQYF.

This chain links TRBV5-6 with TRBJ1-6, with a possible D match to TRBD1 (6 bases). CDR3 length: 14 amino acids. CDR1 is SGHDT, CDR2 YYEEEE, per germline. V lost 0 bases and J lost 10, with 11 bases in between. DNA of the CDR3: TGTGCCAGCAGCTTGGTGGGACAAGGGTCACCCCTCCACTTT. Translated, it gives CASSLVGQGSPLHF.

This clonotype was seen a few times. This chain joins TRBV27 and TRBJ2-1; D unclear. CDR1 is MNHEY and CDR2 is SMNVEV in the germline V gene (reference sequence). V was trimmed by 0 bases and J by 6 bases, leaving 6 bases between them. The CDR3 has 13 residues. Here the CDR3 reads CASSLSETNEQFF. The CDR3 DNA sequence: TGTGCCAGCAGTTTATCAGAAACCAATGAGCAGTTCTTC.

The V call is TRBV6-1, the J call TRBJ2-3; D is possibly TRBD1 or TRBD2 (6 bases each). Germline values: CDR1 MNHNS, CDR2 SASEGT. V dropped 5 bases and J dropped 4 bases, with 22 bases sitting between them. There are 17 residues in the CDR3. In DNA, the CDR3 is TGTGCCAGCAGTTACCTTCGGACTACAGGGTATCCAGATACGCAGTATTTT. Amino acid sequence: CASSYLRTTGYPDTQYF.

The DNA for the CDR3 is TGTGCCAGCAGCCCAGGCAGGGGGCGCGGACGCTCCTACGAGCAGTACTTC. The encoded protein is CASSPGRGRGRSYEQYF. This chain links TRBV7-6 with TRBJ2-7, with TRBD1 identical over 8 bases. The CDR3 contains 17 residues. The germline V gene encodes CDR1 SGHVS and CDR2 FNYEAQ. V lost 5 bases and J lost 0; bases outside the gene matches: 12.

This clonotype came up a few times. The CDR3 sequence is CSVLQGNIQYF. For the CDR3, the DNA is TGCAGCGTTTTACAGGGAAACATTCAGTACTTC. The V and J genes are TRBV29-1 and TRBJ2-4; possible D gene TRBD1, 6 bases. The CDR3 spans 11 residues. V lost 5 bases and J 6 bases, leaving 8 bases between the germline ends. The germline CDR1 and CDR2 sequences are SQVTM and ANQGSEA.

This clonotype has more than one count but fewer than ten. The chain is built from TRBV7-2 and TRBJ1-5; D not resolved. CDR3 length: 14 residues. Trimming removed 5 bases from V and 5 bases from J, with 13 bases in between. The germline gives CDR1 SGHTA, CDR2 FQGNSA. CDR3 in DNA: TGTGCCAGCAGCAATACCCCGAGGGATCAGCCCCAGCATTTT. Its translation is CASSNTPRDQPQHF.

The gene calls are TRBV5-6 and TRBJ2-1; 12 positions agree with TRBD2. The germline V gene has CDR1 SGHDT and CDR2 YYEEEE. The CDR3 sequence is 16 residues long. J was trimmed by 3 bases and V by 4 bases; bases with no gene match: 5. The CDR3 DNA reads as TGTGCCAGCAGCATACAACTAGCGGGAGGCTACAATGAGCAGTTCTTC. It encodes CASSIQLAGGYNEQFF.

The rearrangement joins TRBV7-2 to TRBJ1-4; D is perhaps TRBD1 (5 bases). V was pared by 5 bases and J by 8 bases, with 21 bases between. CDR1 and CDR2 (germline): SGHTA, FQGNSA. The CDR3 totals 16 residues. CDR3 DNA sequence: TGTGCCAGCAGCCCAAGACGCGGGGGGGGAATAGAAAAACTGTTTTTT. It encodes CASSPRRGGGIEKLFF.

This clonotype was counted between two and nine times. V and J are TRBV4-2 and TRBJ2-1; 7 positions agree with TRBD2. Per germline, CDR1 LGHNA and CDR2 YNFKEQ. The CDR3 runs 17 residues. V shed 3 bases and J 5 bases; nucleotides not matched to a gene: 13. The chain's CDR3 is CASSQLLAEQPDNEQFF. The CDR3 DNA sequence: TGTGCCAGCAGCCAGCTTCTAGCGGAACAGCCGGACAATGAGCAGTTCTTC.

The chain joins TRBV5-1 to TRBJ2-1; TRBD2 might be the D (6 bases). The CDR3 length is 14 residues. V was cut by 0 bases and J by 6 bases, with 10 bases left in between. CDR1 and CDR2 (germline): SGHRS, YFSETQ. The CDR3 sequence is CASSLEPSANEQFF. The CDR3 nucleotides read TGCGCCAGCAGCTTGGAGCCTAGCGCCAATGAGCAGTTCTTC.

The chain uses TRBV24-1 and TRBJ2-3, with D possibly being TRBD2 (5 bases). V lost 3 bases and J lost 9, with 9 bases in between. Germline CDR1 is KGHDR and CDR2 is SFDVKD. This CDR3 has 12 residues. The CDR3 sequence is CATSDHSGTQYF. The CDR3 bases are TGTGCCACCAGTGATCATTCGGGGACGCAGTATTTT.

There are many counts of this clonotype. A junction end diverges from the germline sequence, so it may reflect a read error. The V and J genes are TRBV7-2 and TRBJ2-1; D uncertain. Germline CDR1 reads SGHTA; CDR2 reads FQGNSA. The CDR3 spans 12 residues. This CDR3 is CASGRNWFSQIF. CDR3 coding DNA: TGTGCCAGCGGCAGGAACTGGTTCTCACAGATCTTC.

The chain joins TRBV19 to TRBJ2-5, with D perhaps TRBD1 (6 bases). V was trimmed by 7 bases and J by 2 bases, leaving 11 bases between them. CDR3 length: 13 amino acids. Germline CDR1 and CDR2: LNHDA and SQIVND (reference sequence). CDR3 in amino acids: CASKRTDQETQYF. The CDR3 bases are TGTGCCAGTAAAAGGACAGATCAAGAGACCCAGTACTTC. The full variable domain, completed using reference TRBV19 and TRBJ2-5, is DGGITQSPKYLFRKEGQNVTLSCEQNLNHDAMYWYRQDPGQGLRLIYYSQIVNDFQKGDIAEGYSVSREKKESFPLTVTSAQKNPTAFYLCASKRTDQETQYFGPGTRLLVL.

This sequence joins TRBV7-3 and TRBJ2-5; 11 bases map to TRBD2. Germline V gene data show CDR1 as SGHTA and CDR2 as FQGTGA. CDR3 length: 16 amino acids. Unmatched junction bases numbered 4, after V lost 3 bases and J lost 1 base. The CDR3 region is CASSFLAGGPQETQYF. DNA for the CDR3: TGTGCCAGCAGCTTTCTAGCGGGAGGCCCCCAAGAGACCCAGTACTTC.

This clonotype was seen more than once but under ten times. The chain has TRBV10-3 and TRBJ1-1; no clear D. The germline CDR1 and CDR2 sequences are ENHRY and SYGVKD. V was clipped by 0 bases and J by 1 base, with 12 bases between them. The CDR3 extends over 16 amino acids. CDR3 region: CAISESRNRGNTEAFF. For the CDR3, the DNA is TGTGCCATCAGTGAGTCGCGGAATCGTGGGAACACTGAAGCTTTCTTT.

There are many counts of this clonotype. The V gene is TRBV7-2, the J gene TRBJ1-1, with no clear D. V lost 4 bases and J 1 base, leaving 13 bases between the germline ends. Germline values: CDR1 SGHTA, CDR2 FQGNSA. This CDR3 has 15 amino acids. This CDR3 reads CASSSTPVPNTEAFF. DNA for the CDR3: TGTGCCAGCAGCTCAACGCCGGTCCCGAACACTGAAGCTTTCTTT.

This clonotype has only a few counts. This sequence joins TRBV12-3 or TRBV12-4 and TRBJ2-5, with D unresolved. CDR3 size: 14 residues. The V end was cut by 6 bases, the J end by 2 bases, with 13 bases between. The CDR3 region has the DNA TGTGCCAGCAGCTCCTTCGACCGACAAGAGACCCAGTACTTC. Translated, it gives CASSSFDRQETQYF.

J is TRBJ2-1 and V is TRBV12-3 or TRBV12-4, with 12 bases aligning to TRBD2. J lost 9 bases, V lost 5 bases, and 11 bases had no gene match. This CDR3 region has 16 residues. The CDR3 DNA follows: TGTGCCAGCAGTCCCGTGGGTCTAGCGGGGGGGTTTGAGCAGTTCTTC. Residues: CASSPVGLAGGFEQFF.

The chain uses TRBV7-9 and TRBJ2-7, with D tentatively TRBD2 (6 bases). The germline gives CDR1 SEHNR, CDR2 FQNEAQ (reference sequence). The CDR3 is made up of 15 amino acids. The V end lost 4 bases, the J end lost 3 bases, and 16 bases lay between the germline ends. The CDR3 reads CASSSTGTSYYEQYF. The CDR3 nucleotides read TGTGCCAGCAGCTCTACCGGGACTTCCTACTACGAGCAGTACTTC. Looking up the rest from reference TRBV7-9 and TRBJ2-7 gives the full variable domain: DTGVSQNPRHKITKRGQNVTFRCDPISEHNRLYWYRQTLGQGPEFLTYFQNEAQLEKSRLLSDRFSAERPKGSFSTLEIQRTEQGDSAMYLCASSSTGTSYYEQYFGPGTRLTVT.